This paragraph reports one TCR beta chain. Antigen specificity is unknown. Among the donors, all were Caucasian adults who lived in Nashville, Tennessee. Only in-frame clones appear in the TCRdb table, and some are missing; sequencing was by immunoSEQ multiplex PCR. In the table there are roughly 640,000 clones, around 72% of which are singletons. The sample is drawn from a study of shared clonotypes between healthy human individuals. Whole-study findings and limits: Sharing across four donors was highest in naive CD4 (around 5%) and lowest in memory CD8 (roughly 0.4%).

The CDR3 spans 16 residues. Per the germline V gene, CDR1 is MNHNS and CDR2 is SASEGT. Trimming pared 1 base from V and 1 base from J, leaving 13 bases between. J is TRBJ1-2 and V is TRBV6-1; no reliable D call. The TCR was taken from a woman aged 30 to 39 in good health. The specimen was memory CD4+ T cells sorted from blood. Subset specified: CD45RA-negative fraction. As DNA, the CDR3 is TGTGCCAGCAGTGAAGGTATCCGGGAGAGTAACTATGGCTACACCTTC. Amino acids: CASSEGIRESNYGYTF.